These 11 T cell receptor beta chains originate from one sample sequenced in a study of CD8+ T cells in alopecia areata. In each case, RNA was isolated and then reverse transcribed into cDNA as the sequencing template. Generated by immunoSEQ multiplex PCR, the TCRdb table keeps only in-frame clones and is missing some. The sample contains 150,000 to 200,000 clones, approximately 53% of which appear only once. Treatment specified: oral pan-JAK inhibitor, 5-10 mg twice daily. The specimen was CD8+ T cells sorted from blood, collected at week 24, from a patient treated with tofacitinib. The receptors here all came from a human donor with alopecia areata.

This clone has only a few counts. The chain combines TRBV19 with TRBJ2-1; D perhaps matches TRBD1 (6 bases). The CDR3 runs 15 residues. Trimming took off 3 bases at V and 4 bases at J, with 13 bases between the two ends. Germline-derived CDR1 and CDR2 are LNHDA and SQIVND (reference sequence). CDR3 sequence reads: CASSIQQGLYNEQFF. CDR3 in DNA: TGTGCCAGTAGTATCCAACAGGGTCTTTACAATGAGCAGTTCTTC.

CDR3 in amino acids: CASSIGRGADNEQFF. CDR3 bases: TGTGCCAGTAGTATAGGGAGGGGGGCAGATAATGAGCAGTTCTTC. V and J are TRBV19 and TRBJ2-1; either TRBD1 or TRBD2 may fit D (6 bases each). V gave up 1 base and J gave up 7 bases, with 14 bases separating them. Germline V gives CDR1 LNHDA, CDR2 SQIVND (reference sequence). The CDR3 contains 15 residues.

The chain links TRBV4-1 to TRBJ2-1; possible D gene TRBD2, 7 bases. This CDR3 spans 14 amino acids. In germline, CDR1 is MGHRA, CDR2 YSYEKL. Trimming left V 0 bases short and J 7 bases short, with 10 bases between. The CDR3 loop is CASSQEGGDNEQFF. CDR3 DNA: TGCGCCAGCAGCCAAGAAGGGGGGGATAATGAGCAGTTCTTC.

The chain has TRBV4-1 and TRBJ2-7; 8 bases agree with TRBD1. Per germline, CDR1 MGHRA and CDR2 YSYEKL. The CDR3 totals 14 residues. The ends lost 6 bases at V and 3 bases at J; junction bases unmatched: 7. The CDR3 spells CASSPRQGNYEQYF. CDR3 in DNA: TGCGCCAGCAGTCCGAGACAGGGGAACTACGAGCAGTACTTC.

The chain uses TRBV6-5 and TRBJ2-7; D unresolved. V shed 0 bases and J shed 5 bases, with 14 bases lying between them. This CDR3 comprises 15 residues. The germline V gene encodes CDR1 MNHEY and CDR2 SVGAGI. CDR3 protein: CASSYSSNSWDEQYF. The CDR3 nucleotides read TGTGCCAGCAGTTACTCGAGTAATAGTTGGGACGAGCAGTACTTC.

The sample holds a few counts of this clone. The DNA for the CDR3 is TGCAGCGTCGTCGACAGGGTTGGCACAGATACGCAGTATTTT. Translating it yields CSVVDRVGTDTQYF. The chain couples TRBV29-1 to TRBJ2-3; TRBD1 aligns across 7 bases. V was pared by 6 bases and J by 1 base, with 7 bases of the junction left unmatched. The CDR3 totals 14 residues. Germline CDR1 SQVTM, CDR2 ANQGSEA.

In this sample, this clone turned up a few times. The chain is built from TRBV15 and TRBJ1-1; D possibly corresponds to TRBD1 (6 bases). Trimming took 8 bases from V and 0 from J, leaving 7 bases between them. CDR3 size: 12 residues. Germline loops: CDR1 LNHNV, CDR2 YYDKDF (reference sequence). The CDR3 loop reads CATGQLNTEAFF. The CDR3 region has the DNA TGTGCCACCGGACAGTTGAACACTGAAGCTTTCTTT.

This clone was observed a single time. J is TRBJ2-3 and V is TRBV13; TRBD1 agrees at 10 bases. The trim removed 1 base at V and 6 bases at J, leaving 4 bases unmatched. The CDR3 covers 15 residues. Germline V CDR1 and CDR2: PRHDT, FYEKMQ (reference sequence). The CDR3, as DNA: TGTGCCAGCAGCTTAGCGGGACAGGGGCGGGATACGCAGTATTTT. Residues: CASSLAGQGRDTQYF.

The chain combines TRBV30 with TRBJ2-5; perhaps TRBD1 as D (7 bases). V was shortened by 2 bases and J by 9 bases, with 19 bases between the two germline ends. Looked up from germline, CDR1 is GTSNPN and CDR2 is SVGIG (reference sequence). This CDR3 region has 14 residues. CDR3 sequence reads: CAWSWTGEWEAQYF. The CDR3 DNA follows: TGTGCCTGGAGTTGGACAGGAGAGTGGGAGGCCCAGTACTTC.

This chain uses TRBV19 with TRBJ1-5; 9 bases align to TRBD1. Germline CDR1 and CDR2: LNHDA and SQIVND (reference sequence). The trim removed 3 bases at V and 6 bases at J, leaving 9 bases unmatched. The CDR3 contains 16 residues. CDR3 nucleotides: TGTGCCAGTAGTATTGAGGACAGGGGTATTGGTCAGCCCCAGCATTTT. Translating it yields CASSIEDRGIGQPQHF.

The V call is TRBV7-6, the J call TRBJ1-1; 10 positions match TRBD1. V shed 5 bases and J 6 bases; nucleotides not matched to a gene: 9. CDR1 and CDR2 (germline): SGHVS, FNYEAQ. The CDR3 has 15 amino acids. The CDR3 sequence: CASSPIPTGGSEAFF. As DNA, the CDR3 is TGTGCCAGCAGCCCCATCCCGACAGGGGGCTCTGAAGCTTTCTTT. Using reference TRBV7-6 and TRBJ1-1 for the parts outside the CDR3, the full variable domain is GAGVSQSPRYKVTKRGQDVALRCDPISGHVSLYWYRQALGQGPEFLTYFNYEAQQDKSGLPNDRFSAERPEGSISTLTIQRTEQRDSAMYRCASSPIPTGGSEAFFGQGTRLTVV.